One T cell receptor (beta chain) is described in this entry. The specificity of this receptor is unknown. No per-base quality is available; no much larger clone lies one base away. The sample belongs to a study of CD4 T cells in relation to SARS-CoV-2 and coronaviruses (dated by TCRdb to about 2021). At the level of the whole study: The ViraFEST assay cultured PBMCs with antigen for roughly 11 days, then sequenced TCR beta CDR3s to find antigen-specific clonal expansions. HLA restriction was mapped for shared crossreactive spike epitopes using patient-derived lymphoblastoid cell lines. For other donors in the study, expansion assays were sequenced with a different, Illumina-based TCR-beta assay. Samples from three pre-COVID donors and the naive versus memory experiments were sequenced with the Adaptive Biotechnologies TCR-sequencing kit; other data were Illumina-based. An HIV-1 Nef peptide pool or a no-peptide culture served as the negative reference condition. At the level of individual TCR clonotypes, the study evaluated whether memory CD4+ T cells crossreact between the spike proteins of SARS-CoV-2 and those of common cold coronaviruses.

The research as a whole found: In about 71% of donors, memory CD4+ clonotypes turned up that crossrecognized SARS-CoV-2 and at least one common cold coronavirus spike. Crossreactive clones showed significantly weaker SARS-CoV-2-driven expansion than monoreactive clones, consistent with antigenic imprinting. Crossreactivity analysis was centred on spike protein, so crossreactivity against other viral proteins was not assessed. Pre-pandemic and post-infection samples were not both contributed by any donor, so tracing of the source of pre-existing responses was limited. The study was constrained by small numbers of patients and of tested TCRs.

CD4+ T cells from unexposed donors were collected before the COVID-19 pandemic (2011-2018). Following 10 days of culture, the EasySep CD4+ T cell isolation kit was used to isolate CD4+ T cells. As cell numbers permitted, CD4+ T cells from unexposed donors were tested for reactivity to SARS-CoV-2 S and N and to four common cold coronavirus spike pools. Two million PBMCs per well were cultured in IMDM with approximately 5% human AB serum and about 10 IU/ml IL-2. Half of the culture medium was replaced with fresh IL-2-containing medium on days 3 and 7. Triplicate replicate wells were generally used for each peptide culture condition. Leukapheresis product for the unexposed donors was bought commercially. Ficoll-Paque PLUS gradient centrifugation was used to isolate PBMCs from either whole blood or leukapheresis product. PBMCs were either cryopreserved at -140 degrees C or used fresh in the expansion assay. The QIAamp Micro DNA Kit was used to extract genomic DNA from the CD4+ T cells.

Germline trimming: 0 bases from V, 0 bases from J; junction bases outside gene matches: 8. The cysteine opens and the phenylalanine closes a CDR3 of 18 amino acids. Only CDR3 DNA is held: 54 bases, read in frame from base 1. CDR1 and CDR2 (LNHDA, SQIVND) derive from the germline V gene (reference sequence). The receptor library was made with the immunoSEQ multiplex PCR assay. The authors processed their data as follows. During preprocessing, nonproductive sequences were removed, along with CDR3s that did not begin with C, did not end with F or W, or were shorter than 7 amino acids. Antigen-specific clonotypes were called with the MANAFEST web app on the basis of expansion relative to the reference and to other culture wells. A clone was considered positive if the clone showed significant expansion compared with the reference culture in 2 of 3 replicate wells at an FDR below 0.05. A further requirement for positive clones was significant expansion compared with all other tandem wells, along with an odds ratio above 5. After three terminal residues were trimmed from each end, CDR3 homology was quantified as pairwise Levenshtein distance using the stringdist R package. In TCRdb, the immuneACCESS table is reduced to in-frame sequences with V and J assigned. These tables do not hold every clone; where another copy was compared, an unresolved V gene accounts for under half, and the others remain unexplained. Clone size and the V and J calls come from that table; the DNA yielded D and trimming. The sample table shows 15,000 to 20,000 clones, and roughly 78% are seen once. The ten largest account for about a fifth of the sample.

The material sequenced was CD4+ T cells from PBMCs, cultured in vitro. This receptor was taken from a human donor in good health. The chain employs TRBV19 and TRBJ1-5, with 7 bases in between that match TRBD1. The nucleotides read TGTGCCAGTAGTATAGATCCGGCAGGGGGATATAGCAATCAGCCCCAGCATTTT. Its amino acids are CASSIDPAGGYSNQPQHF.